One and the same sample provided the 2 T cell receptor beta chains below, sequenced in a study of cytomegalovirus exposure and HLA in healthy donors. 13 Jbeta primers and 60 Vbeta primers were used for the PCR. Profiling relied on immunoSEQ multiplex PCR, and the TCRdb table lists in-frame clones only, not all of them. This sample has 60,000 to 85,000 clones, with around two thirds found just once. The specimen was PBMCs. These receptors all stem from a human donor in good health.

The chain couples TRBV7-9 to TRBJ2-6; 9 nucleotides agree with TRBD2. This CDR3 comprises 17 residues. V lost 4 bases and J lost 2; bases outside the gene matches: 6. Germline V gene lookup returns CDR1 SEHNR and CDR2 FQNEAQ (reference sequence). CDR3 nucleotide sequence: TGTGCCAGCAGCTCACCGGGACTAGCTGCTGGGGCCAACGTCCTGACTTTC. Amino acids: CASSSPGLAAGANVLTF.

The chain joins TRBV4-1 to TRBJ1-5; TRBD1 matches at 9 bases. V gave up 4 bases and J gave up 4 bases; unmatched junction bases: 2. The germline V gene encodes CDR1 MGHRA and CDR2 YSYEKL. This CDR3 contains 14 residues. The CDR3 loop is CASSPGQGNQPQHF. The CDR3 region has the DNA TGCGCCAGCAGCCCGGGACAGGGAAATCAGCCCCAGCATTTT.